The 30 T cell receptor beta chains below come from one sample, sequenced in a study of CD8 T cells in ankylosing spondylitis. Overall study findings and caveats: A TCR beta motif of roughly 8 highly homologous variants seemed to mark ankylosing spondylitis blood.

MiXCR, run by TCRdb on the 5' RACE reads, gives a single entry per CDR3 protein. The table has 450,000 to 550,000 distinct CDR3 sequences, approximately 5.3% seen once. These receptors have no known antigen. Sequenced input: blood, either unsorted or a sorted T cell fraction (not recorded which). These receptors all come from a male donor with ankylosing spondylitis.

This clonotype was observed many times. The CDR3 DNA reads TGTGCCAGCAGTCCACAGGGAAGGGGGAATCAGCCCCAGCATTTT. Encoded protein: CASSPQGRGNQPQHF. The rearrangement joins TRBV28 to TRBJ1-5, with a weak D call TRBD1 (6 bases). The length of the CDR3 is 15 residues. V was clipped by 5 bases and J by 4 bases, with 15 bases between them. The germline V gene encodes CDR1 MDHEN and CDR2 SYDVKM. The full variable domain, completed using reference TRBV28 and TRBJ1-5, is DVKVTQSSRYLVKRTGEKVFLECVQDMDHENMFWYRQDPGLGLRLIYFSYDVKMKEKGDIPEGYSVSREKKERFSLILESASTNQTSMYLCASSPQGRGNQPQHFGDGTRLSIL.

This clonotype appeared a few times. The chain joins TRBV2 to TRBJ2-5; a possible D gene is TRBD2 (5 bases). In germline, CDR1 is SNHLY, CDR2 FYNNEI. Trimming removed 7 bases at V and 6 bases at J, with 18 bases between. The CDR3 sequence is 14 residues long. CDR3 residues: CASTDSSAVQTQYF. CDR3 in DNA: TGTGCCAGCACTGATAGTAGCGCCGTCCAGACCCAGTACTTC.

This clonotype came up a few times. This may be a read error: a much more frequent sequence differs by one nucleotide. The chain combines TRBV5-1 with TRBJ1-5; no firm D call. Trimming took off 5 bases at V and 8 bases at J, with 14 bases between the two ends. CDR1 SGHRS and CDR2 YFSETQ come from the germline V gene. There are 13 residues in the CDR3. CDR3 DNA: TGCGCCAGCAGATCGACTGAGGAGGAGCCCCAGCATTTT. Its translation: CASRSTEEEPQHF.

This clonotype was counted ten times or more. The rearrangement joins TRBV15 to TRBJ2-7, with D possibly being TRBD2 (7 bases). CDR3 length equals 16 residues. Germline V CDR1 and CDR2: LNHNV, YYDKDF (reference sequence). V was shortened by 1 base and J by 0 bases, with 13 bases between the two germline ends. CDR3 bases: TGTGCCACCAGCAGAGTGGGGGGGGCATCCTCCTACGAGCAGTACTTC. It specifies CATSRVGGASSYEQYF.

This clonotype was picked up many times. The chain employs TRBV7-2 and TRBJ2-7; TRBD2 is a possible D gene (6 bases). Trimming took off 1 base at V and 2 bases at J, with 15 bases between the two ends. Germline CDR1 reads SGHTA; CDR2 reads FQGNSA. The CDR3 consists of 16 residues. Here the CDR3 DNA reads TGTGCCAGCAGCTTAGAAGGGCTAGCGACGCCCTACGAGCAGTACTTC. Translation gives CASSLEGLATPYEQYF.

This clonotype came up many times. The chain has TRBV12-3 or TRBV12-4 and TRBJ1-6; a weak D match, TRBD1 (5 bases). This CDR3 has 15 residues. Trimming pared 2 bases from V and 5 bases from J, leaving 10 bases between. CDR3 sequence (DNA): TGTGCCAGCAGTTTACAGGGACTGGATAATTCACCCCTCCACTTT. Translating gives CASSLQGLDNSPLHF.

This clonotype was counted between two and nine times. The CDR3 DNA is TGTGCCAGCAGCCCCTCAAGGGCCGGGGAGCTGTTTTTT. It is translated as CASSPSRAGELFF. The gene calls are TRBV7-2 and TRBJ2-2; D is ambiguous. Trimming removed 5 bases at V and 6 bases at J, with 10 bases between. Germline lookup yields CDR1 SGHTA and CDR2 FQGNSA. The CDR3 has 13 residues.

Only a few counts were recorded for this clonotype. The chain joins TRBV7-6 to TRBJ2-7; perhaps TRBD2 as D (6 bases). The V end was cut by 5 bases, the J end by 2 bases, with 13 bases between. The CDR3 totals 14 residues. Germline V gene sequence: CDR1 SGHVS, CDR2 FNYEAQ. CDR3 amino acids: CASSQIGGTYEQYF. The CDR3 region has the DNA TGTGCCAGCAGCCAGATTGGGGGGACCTACGAGCAGTACTTC.

Ten or more counts support this clonotype. The chain is built from TRBV20-1 and TRBJ2-3, with D hard to call. The germline V gene encodes CDR1 DFQATT and CDR2 SNEGSKA (reference sequence). CDR3 size: 13 residues. V was trimmed by 1 base and J by 0 bases, leaving 5 bases between them. In DNA, the CDR3 is TGCAGTGCTAGAGGCCCTAGCACAGATACGCAGTATTTT. Translation: CSARGPSTDTQYF.

This clonotype has at least ten counts. The rearrangement links TRBV28 to TRBJ2-1; D is tentatively TRBD1 or TRBD2 (7 bases each). From germline, CDR1 is MDHEN and CDR2 SYDVKM. This CDR3 spans 15 amino acids. V lost 1 base and J lost 8, with 15 bases in between. The CDR3 bases are TGTGCCAGCAGTTTATCGGCAGGGGGGGGGTATGAGCAGTTCTTC. This gives the protein CASSLSAGGGYEQFF.

This clonotype was seen many times. CDR3 sequence: CASSTRQGSGYTF. CDR3 nucleotides: TGTGCCAGCAGCACCCGACAGGGAAGTGGCTACACCTTC. The chain is built from TRBV7-2 and TRBJ1-2, with 7 bases identical to TRBD1. Germline V CDR1 and CDR2: SGHTA, FQGNSA. The J segment lost 7 bases and the V segment lost 5 bases, leaving 7 bases of the junction unmatched. This CDR3 comprises 13 residues.

This clonotype has only a few counts. The chain links TRBV29-1 to TRBJ2-7; a weak D match, TRBD2 (5 bases). Per the germline V gene, CDR1 is SQVTM and CDR2 is ANQGSEA. The CDR3 consists of 13 residues. Trimming removed 1 base at V and 4 bases at J, with 11 bases between. CDR3 protein: CSVEGAGGYEQYF. The CDR3 bases are TGCAGCGTTGAAGGGGCAGGAGGTTACGAGCAGTACTTC.

This clonotype was seen many times. This rearrangement joins TRBV6-2 or TRBV6-3 to TRBJ2-7; D is uncertain. The CDR3 contains 13 residues. V shed 0 bases and J shed 9 bases, with 12 bases lying between them. Germline V gene lookup returns CDR1 MNHEY and CDR2 SVGEGT. The CDR3 DNA sequence: TGTGCCAGCAGTTACTCGAGTCCCTTCGGGCAGTACTTC. Protein product: CASSYSSPFGQYF.

This clonotype was seen many times. This sequence joins TRBV7-9 and TRBJ2-2; D is uncertain. Germline V gives CDR1 SEHNR, CDR2 FQNEAQ (reference sequence). Trimming removed 0 bases from V and 4 bases from J, with 6 bases in between. This CDR3 contains 14 residues. The CDR3 DNA reads as TGTGCCAGCAGCTTAGCAAGGACCACCGGGGAGCTGTTTTTT. Translation gives CASSLARTTGELFF.

This clonotype was counted at least ten times. The rearrangement uses TRBV20-1 and TRBJ2-7; perhaps TRBD1 as D (6 bases). CDR1 and CDR2 from the germline V gene are DFQATT and SNEGSKA (reference sequence). V was trimmed by 6 bases and J by 2 bases, leaving 11 bases between them. This CDR3 is 12 amino acids long. The CDR3 nucleotides read TGCAGTGCGTACCGGGACACCTACGAGCAGTACTTC. Amino acids: CSAYRDTYEQYF.

This clonotype was counted at least ten times. One end of the junction fails to match germline, which may point to a read error. V gene TRBV12-3 or TRBV12-4 combines with J gene TRBJ2-2; tentative D call: TRBD2 (6 bases). This CDR3 contains 15 residues. CDR3: CASSLGSGDTGELFF. The DNA of the CDR3 is TGCGCCAGCAGCTTGGGTAGCGGCGACACCGGGGAGCTGTTTTTT.

This clonotype has more than one count but fewer than ten. This chain links TRBV7-8 with TRBJ2-7, with 13 positions matching TRBD2. Germline lookup yields CDR1 SGHVS and CDR2 FQNEAQ. V lost 5 bases to trimming and J lost 5 bases; unmatched junction nucleotides: 6. This CDR3 has 15 amino acids. The CDR3 protein is CASSLGLAGVDEQYF. The CDR3 coding sequence is TGTGCCAGCAGCCTCGGACTAGCGGGAGTCGACGAGCAGTACTTC.

This clonotype was seen at least ten times. V is TRBV7-2 and J is TRBJ2-5; D is uncertain. V gave up 5 bases and J gave up 14 bases, with 15 bases separating them. This CDR3 has 11 amino acids. CDR1 and CDR2 (germline): SGHTA, FQGNSA. The CDR3 reads CASSGNSGHYF. The CDR3 coding sequence is TGTGCCAGCAGCGGGAACAGTGGTCACTACTTC.

This clonotype has more than one count but fewer than ten. This chain connects TRBV5-6 to TRBJ1-1, with D perhaps matching TRBD1 (5 bases). The CDR3 contains 16 residues. Germline loops: CDR1 SGHDT, CDR2 YYEEEE. V lost 0 bases and J 1 base, leaving 13 bases between the germline ends. This chain's CDR3 is CASSLVVTVGNTEAFF. As DNA, the CDR3 is TGTGCCAGCAGCTTGGTTGTGACAGTCGGGAACACTGAAGCTTTCTTT.

The chain has TRBV11-2 and TRBJ2-7, with 10 bases identical to TRBD1. V was clipped by 6 bases and J by 1 base; unmatched bases: 12. Germline assignment: CDR1 SGHAT and CDR2 FQNNGV. CDR3 size: 17 residues. CDR3 protein: CASRPNRDRGRSYEQYF. DNA of the CDR3: TGTGCCAGCAGGCCTAACCGGGACAGGGGAAGATCCTACGAGCAGTACTTC.

The chain is built from TRBV10-1 and TRBJ2-7; 9 bases map to TRBD1. Germline V lookup: CDR1 WNHNN, CDR2 SYGVQD (reference sequence). V shed 6 bases, J shed 6 bases, and the junction held 12 bases outside the gene matches. This CDR3 is 15 amino acids long. CDR3 sequence (DNA): TGCGCCAGCAGAGAACCGGGACAGGGACCCTCCGAGCAGTACTTC. Translation: CASREPGQGPSEQYF.

This chain links TRBV4-3 with TRBJ1-3, with TRBD1 as a possible D gene (5 bases). Germline V CDR1 and CDR2: LGHNA, YSLEER. Trimming left V 0 bases short and J 0 bases short, with 12 bases between. The CDR3 is made up of 17 amino acids. This CDR3 is CASSQDGAGVSGNTIYF. The CDR3 DNA reads TGCGCCAGCAGCCAAGATGGGGCGGGGGTCTCTGGAAACACCATATATTTT.

This clonotype was observed at least ten times. This chain connects TRBV7-2 to TRBJ1-6, with D possibly being TRBD1 (5 bases). Between the trimmed V and J ends, which lost 1 base and 3 bases, there was a span of 13 bases. This CDR3 is built from 17 residues. CDR1 SGHTA and CDR2 FQGNSA come from the germline V gene. The CDR3 DNA sequence: TGTGCCAGCAGCTTAGGGGGGGGAAGTGACTATAATTCACCCCTCCACTTT. It codes for CASSLGGGSDYNSPLHF.

The chain recombines TRBV4-1 with TRBJ2-6; a weak D match, TRBD2 (6 bases). This CDR3 is 15 amino acids long. Germline V gene lookup returns CDR1 MGHRA and CDR2 YSYEKL. V was pared by 4 bases and J by 10 bases, with 17 bases between. Here the CDR3 reads CASSPTYGGFNVLTF. CDR3 nucleotides: TGCGCCAGCAGCCCGACGTACGGGGGTTTTAACGTCCTGACTTTC.

There are many counts of this clonotype. V gene TRBV7-2 combines with J gene TRBJ2-7; D possibly corresponds to TRBD1 (6 bases). CDR1 and CDR2 from the germline V gene are SGHTA and FQGNSA. The length of the CDR3 is 14 residues. Between the trimmed V and J ends, which lost 3 bases and 2 bases, there was a span of 11 bases. For the CDR3, the DNA is TGTGCCAGCAGCTTTGGCTGGACAGCCTACGAGCAGTACTTC. Translation gives CASSFGWTAYEQYF. The full variable domain, with the rest looked up from reference TRBV7-2 and TRBJ2-7, is GAGVSQSPSNKVTEKGKDVELRCDPISGHTALYWYRQSLGQGLEFLIYFQGNSAPDKSGLPSDRFSAERTGGSVSTLTIQRTQQEDSAVYLCASSFGWTAYEQYFGPGTRLTVT.

The V and J genes are TRBV5-1 and TRBJ2-3, with D perhaps matching TRBD1 or TRBD2 (5 bases each). Germline V gives CDR1 SGHRS, CDR2 YFSETQ. V gave up 4 bases and J gave up 8 bases, with 17 bases separating them. The CDR3 is made up of 14 amino acids. The CDR3 DNA sequence: TGCGCCAGCAGCCTGGGACGGGGAAAGGGTACGCAGTATTTT. It yields the protein CASSLGRGKGTQYF.

This clonotype was found many times. V is TRBV10-3 and J is TRBJ1-2, with D uncertain. The CDR3 extends over 13 amino acids. The germline V gene has CDR1 ENHRY and CDR2 SYGVKD. The ends were cut back, 1 base at V and 7 bases at J, with 10 bases in the middle. The DNA of the CDR3 is TGTGCCATCAGTGAGTTGGCATCGGTTGGCTACACCTTC. This translates into CAISELASVGYTF.

This clonotype came up many times. The chain uses TRBV29-1 and TRBJ2-7, with D perhaps being TRBD1 or TRBD2 (5 bases each). V was cut by 4 bases and J by 5 bases, with 15 bases left in between. The CDR3 covers 13 residues. Germline CDR1 SQVTM, CDR2 ANQGSEA. The CDR3 region is CSVGRRALDEQYF. In DNA form, the CDR3 reads TGCAGCGTTGGTCGCAGGGCACTAGACGAGCAGTACTTC.

This clonotype occurred a few times. The chain recombines TRBV6-5 with TRBJ1-5; D possibly corresponds to TRBD1 (5 bases). The length of the CDR3 is 14 residues. Germline V gives CDR1 MNHEY, CDR2 SVGAGI. Trimming pared 3 bases from V and 4 bases from J, leaving 10 bases between. CDR3 DNA sequence: TGTGCCAGCAGTTATAGAGGGGAGAATCAGCCCCAGCATTTT. Its protein product is CASSYRGENQPQHF.

V usage is TRBV4-3 and J usage is TRBJ1-1; no definite D call. V lost 0 bases, J lost 3 bases, and 14 bases lay in between. CDR3 size: 16 residues. The germline V gene encodes CDR1 LGHNA and CDR2 YSLEER. As DNA, the CDR3 is TGCGCCAGCAGCCAAGACCCGGGCCGTATGGACACTGAAGCTTTCTTT. Its protein product is CASSQDPGRMDTEAFF.